These 27 T cell receptor beta chains share one sample of origin, sequenced in a study of T cell repertoires in cytomegalovirus infection. Each CDR3 protein is one row after TCRdb ran MiXCR on the reads. The sample includes about 400,000 distinct CDR3 sequences, around a sixth of them seen just once. Sequencing was done on a sample of PBMCs. The source is a human donor in good health (CMV status not recorded). Some clones in this sample may be carry-over from other donors' samples.

This chain joins TRBV2 and TRBJ1-2, with D possibly TRBD1 on 5 matching bases. Germline assignment: CDR1 SNHLY and CDR2 FYNNEI. The CDR3 spans 13 residues. V was clipped by 7 bases and J by 7 bases, with 16 bases between them. This CDR3 is CASTEGTGGGYTF. CDR3 nucleotide sequence: TGTGCCAGCACCGAAGGTACAGGAGGTGGCTACACCTTC. The full variable domain, its missing parts supplied by reference TRBV2 and TRBJ1-2, is EPEVTQTPSHQVTQMGQEVILRCVPISNHLYFYWYRQILGQKVEFLVSFYNNEISEKSEIFDDQFSVERPDGSNFTLKIRSTKLEDSAMYFCASTEGTGGGYTFGSGTRLTVV.

In this sample, this clonotype turned up many times. One junction end disagrees with the germline gene, perhaps due to a read error. The chain couples TRBV7-8 to TRBJ2-7, with D unresolved. CDR1 is SGHVS, CDR2 FQNEAQ, per germline. The CDR3 consists of 12 residues. The chain's CDR3 is CASSLGWYEHYF. The CDR3 DNA reads TGTGCCAGCAGCTTAGGCTGGTACGAGCATTACTTC. The full variable domain, rest sourced from reference TRBV7-8 and TRBJ2-7, is GAGVSQSPRYKVAKRGQDVALRCDPISGHVSLFWYQQALGQGPEFLTYFQNEAQLDKSGLPSDRFFAERPEGSVSTLKIQRTQQEDSAVYLCASSLGWYEHYFGPGTRLTVT.

This clonotype has more than one count but fewer than ten. This sequence joins TRBV2 and TRBJ1-2, with TRBD1 matching 8 bases. In germline, CDR1 is SNHLY, CDR2 FYNNEI. The length of the CDR3 is 15 residues. J was trimmed by 5 bases and V by 3 bases; bases with no gene match: 8. The DNA of the CDR3 is TGTGCCAGCAGTGAGCTTGGGCAGGGGGCATATGGCTACACCTTC. Protein product: CASSELGQGAYGYTF.

This clonotype came up many times. V and J are TRBV7-2 and TRBJ2-5; tentatively, D is TRBD1 (6 bases). The germline gives CDR1 SGHTA, CDR2 FQGNSA. The CDR3 length is 14 residues. Trimming removed 5 bases from V and 2 bases from J, with 12 bases in between. CDR3 sequence: CASSPGQLQETQYF. The CDR3 DNA follows: TGTGCCAGCAGCCCCGGACAGCTTCAAGAGACCCAGTACTTC.

This clonotype was observed at least ten times. The chain uses TRBV7-9 and TRBJ1-4, with D unresolved. Germline-derived CDR1 and CDR2 are SEHNR and FQNEAQ (reference sequence). V dropped 2 bases and J dropped 4 bases, with 5 bases sitting between them. The length of the CDR3 is 13 residues. CDR3 in DNA: TGTGCCAGCAGCTTACAAGATAATGAAAAACTGTTTTTT. Translated: CASSLQDNEKLFF.

With respect to this clonotype: The junction does not match germline at one end; this may be a read error. This sequence joins TRBV11-2 and TRBJ2-3; TRBD2 might be the D (5 bases). Germline V lookup: CDR1 SGHAT, CDR2 FQNNGV. This CDR3 has 12 residues. CDR3 region: CASSLDPQTSHF. CDR3 DNA: TGTGCCAGCAGCTTAGATCCCCAAACTAGTCATTTT. Combining the CDR3 with reference TRBV11-2 and TRBJ2-3 gives the whole variable domain EAGVAQSPRYKIIEKRQSVAFWCNPISGHATLYWYQQILGQGPKLLIQFQNNGVVDDSQLPKDRFSAERLKGVDSTLKIQPAKLEDSAVYLCASSLDPQTSHFGPGTRLTVL.

In this sample, this clonotype turned up many times. The gene calls are TRBV7-8 and TRBJ1-1; TRBD1 aligns across 7 bases. V shed 5 bases and J 3 bases; nucleotides not matched to a gene: 9. This CDR3 has 15 amino acids. Looked up from germline, CDR1 is SGHVS and CDR2 is FQNEAQ. The CDR3 loop is CASSPREGAYTEAFF. The CDR3 region has the DNA TGTGCCAGCAGCCCCCGGGAGGGGGCTTACACTGAAGCTTTCTTT.

This clonotype was seen more than once but under ten times. CDR3: CASSRQGARGYEAFF. CDR3 DNA: TGTGCCAGCAGCCGACAGGGGGCACGAGGGTATGAAGCTTTCTTT. V and J are TRBV7-8 and TRBJ1-1; TRBD1 matches at 10 bases. The CDR3 runs 15 residues. V dropped 5 bases and J dropped 7; count of bases not matched to a gene: 10. The germline V gene has CDR1 SGHVS and CDR2 FQNEAQ.

The chain combines TRBV2 with TRBJ2-1; 11 bases fit TRBD1. The CDR3 has 16 amino acids. The V and J ends lost 1 base and 3 bases, in that order; junction bases with no gene match: 2. From germline, CDR1 is SNHLY and CDR2 FYNNEI. CDR3 bases: TGTGCCAGCAGTGAAGGGACAGGGGGCCACTACAATGAGCAGTTCTTC. It specifies CASSEGTGGHYNEQFF. Full variable domain (rest looked up from reference TRBV2 and TRBJ2-1): EPEVTQTPSHQVTQMGQEVILRCVPISNHLYFYWYRQILGQKVEFLVSFYNNEISEKSEIFDDQFSVERPDGSNFTLKIRSTKLEDSAMYFCASSEGTGGHYNEQFFGPGTRLTVL.

The J gene is TRBJ2-1, the V gene TRBV5-4; 8 bases fit TRBD2. Per germline, CDR1 SGHNT and CDR2 YYREEE (reference sequence). V shed 5 bases, J shed 9 bases, and the junction held 4 bases outside the gene matches. The CDR3 has 12 amino acids. CDR3 nucleotide sequence: TGTGCCAGCAGTGGGCGGGAGGTTGAGCAGTTCTTC. Residues: CASSGREVEQFF.

V gene TRBV12-3 or TRBV12-4 combines with J gene TRBJ2-1, with D possibly TRBD2 on 5 matching bases. The V gene lost 3 bases and the J gene lost 3 bases, with 12 bases spanning the gap. The CDR3 spans 15 residues. The DNA for the CDR3 is TGTGCCAGCAGTTTCGCGGGCGGTTACTACAATGAGCAGTTCTTC. It is translated as CASSFAGGYYNEQFF.

In this sample, this clonotype turned up many times. V and J are TRBV7-8 and TRBJ2-3; a possible D gene is TRBD2 (6 bases). The germline CDR1 and CDR2 sequences are SGHVS and FQNEAQ. Between the trimmed V and J ends, which lost 5 bases and 8 bases, there was a span of 17 bases. The CDR3 consists of 14 residues. CDR3 region: CASSPPAGWGTQYF. The CDR3 DNA sequence: TGTGCCAGCAGCCCCCCGGCGGGATGGGGTACGCAGTATTTT.

This clonotype was found many times. Compared with germline, one end of the junction differs, possibly owing to a read error. This rearrangement joins TRBV7-2 to TRBJ2-1, with 7 bases fitting TRBD2. In germline, CDR1 is SGHTA, CDR2 FQGNSA. The CDR3 sequence is 12 residues long. The DNA for the CDR3 is TGTGCCAGCAGCTTAGGTGGCGGGAGCGGGGTTTTC. Protein sequence: CASSLGGGSGVF.

This clonotype was seen many times. The chain combines TRBV7-2 with TRBJ1-1, with D perhaps matching TRBD1 (5 bases). The germline CDR1 and CDR2 sequences are SGHTA and FQGNSA. Trimming left V 0 bases short and J 4 bases short, with 6 bases between. This CDR3 has 13 amino acids. The CDR3 spells CASSLAQGTEAFF. CDR3 nucleotides: TGTGCCAGCAGCTTAGCGCAGGGCACTGAAGCTTTCTTT. Filled out from reference TRBV7-2 and TRBJ1-1, the complete variable domain reads GAGVSQSPSNKVTEKGKDVELRCDPISGHTALYWYRQSLGQGLEFLIYFQGNSAPDKSGLPSDRFSAERTGGSVSTLTIQRTQQEDSAVYLCASSLAQGTEAFFGQGTRLTVV.

The V call is TRBV5-4, the J call TRBJ2-3; D is uncertain. The CDR3 is 16 amino acids. The germline V and J ends were trimmed by 4 bases and 1 base, with 16 bases remaining between them. In germline, CDR1 is SGHNT, CDR2 YYREEE (reference sequence). CDR3 bases: TGTGCCAGCAGCCCAACCCCACTCGGAGGCACAGATACGCAGTATTTT. Translated: CASSPTPLGGTDTQYF.

The chain uses TRBV15 and TRBJ1-1; D gene uncertain. Germline-derived CDR1 and CDR2 are LNHNV and YYDKDF (reference sequence). Trimming cost V 5 bases and J 5 bases, with 12 bases left between them. This CDR3 contains 13 residues. CDR3 sequence: CATSFRLVTEAFF. Here the CDR3 DNA reads TGTGCCACCAGCTTCAGACTAGTTACTGAAGCTTTCTTT.

The chain joins TRBV27 to TRBJ1-1; 7 positions match TRBD1. V lost 5 bases and J lost 7; bases outside the gene matches: 7. The CDR3 spans 13 residues. The V gene's germline CDR1 is MNHEY and CDR2 SMNVEV (reference sequence). CDR3 region: CASSTTGMIEAFF. The CDR3 region has the DNA TGTGCCAGCAGTACGACAGGGATGATTGAAGCTTTCTTT.

The sample holds a few counts of this clonotype. The chain recombines TRBV29-1 with TRBJ1-4; tentative D call: TRBD1 (5 bases). Between the trimmed V and J ends, which lost 5 bases and 4 bases, there was a span of 14 bases. This CDR3 contains 14 residues. CDR1 SQVTM and CDR2 ANQGSEA come from the germline V gene. CDR3 loop: CSVKGDPDNEKLFF. DNA for the CDR3: TGCAGCGTTAAAGGGGACCCAGATAATGAAAAACTGTTTTTT.

The chain is built from TRBV7-2 and TRBJ2-7; TRBD1 or TRBD2 may be the D gene (6 bases each). Trimming cost V 4 bases and J 4 bases, with 11 bases left between them. This CDR3 has 13 residues. Germline V CDR1 and CDR2: SGHTA, FQGNSA. The CDR3 is CASSWGAGYEQYF. CDR3 nucleotide sequence: TGTGCCAGCAGCTGGGGGGCGGGATACGAGCAGTACTTC.

Only a few counts were recorded for this clonotype. V and J are TRBV10-3 and TRBJ2-5, with TRBD1 identical over 11 bases. V was pared by 10 bases and J by 5 bases, with 12 bases of the junction left unmatched. Germline values: CDR1 ENHRY, CDR2 SYGVKD. The CDR3 length is 15 residues. In DNA, the CDR3 is TGTGCCACCTACCCGGGACAGGGGGTCCAGGAGACCCAGTACTTC. As protein: CATYPGQGVQETQYF.

The V call is TRBV30, the J call TRBJ2-1; a possible D gene is TRBD2 (7 bases). With 0 bases removed from V and 7 bases from J, the gap between germline ends came to 16 bases. The CDR3 is made up of 15 amino acids. Germline V gene lookup returns CDR1 GTSNPN and CDR2 SVGIG (reference sequence). CDR3 protein: CAWSVGGAAGNEQFF. The CDR3, as DNA: TGTGCCTGGAGTGTGGGGGGGGCCGCCGGGAATGAGCAGTTCTTC.

This clonotype was detected many times. This sequence joins TRBV2 and TRBJ2-1; unclear D gene. The CDR3 has 13 residues. The V and J ends lost 6 bases and 3 bases respectively, with 9 bases between them. Germline V CDR1 and CDR2: SNHLY, FYNNEI. This chain's CDR3 is CASSESHYNEQFF. In DNA form, the CDR3 reads TGTGCCAGCAGCGAATCCCACTACAATGAGCAGTTCTTC. Variable domain in full (rest from reference TRBV2 and TRBJ2-1): EPEVTQTPSHQVTQMGQEVILRCVPISNHLYFYWYRQILGQKVEFLVSFYNNEISEKSEIFDDQFSVERPDGSNFTLKIRSTKLEDSAMYFCASSESHYNEQFFGPGTRLTVL.

This clonotype came up a few times. The chain recombines TRBV6-6 with TRBJ1-6; D may be TRBD1 (6 bases). The CDR3 is 14 amino acids. V was shortened by 7 bases and J by 14 bases, with 21 bases between the two germline ends. Germline-derived CDR1 and CDR2 are MNHNY and SVGAGI (reference sequence). The CDR3 loop reads CASTPLGGRGALHF. In DNA form, the CDR3 reads TGTGCCAGCACTCCCTTGGGGGGGCGAGGTGCCCTCCACTTT.

Only a few counts were recorded for this clonotype. This chain links TRBV7-8 with TRBJ2-1; D unresolved. Germline CDR1 is SGHVS and CDR2 is FQNEAQ. Trimming removed 3 bases from V and 7 bases from J, with 13 bases in between. The CDR3 is made up of 14 amino acids. CDR3 DNA sequence: TGTGCCAGCAGCTTTTTTGACTCTCGGAATGAGCAGTTCTTC. Its protein product is CASSFFDSRNEQFF.

This clonotype was counted at least ten times. V usage is TRBV27 and J usage is TRBJ1-6; TRBD1 agrees at 7 bases. The CDR3 is 15 residues long. Per germline, CDR1 MNHEY and CDR2 SMNVEV (reference sequence). V was pared by 0 bases and J by 7 bases, with 3 bases of the junction left unmatched. CDR3 sequence reads: CASSLSGRGNSPLHF. CDR3 in DNA: TGTGCCAGCAGTTTATCCGGCAGGGGGAATTCACCCCTCCACTTT.

The rearrangement joins TRBV5-4 to TRBJ2-1; D not certain. Between the trimmed V and J ends, which lost 0 bases and 6 bases, there was a span of 10 bases. Germline V gene lookup returns CDR1 SGHNT and CDR2 YYREEE (reference sequence). The CDR3 has 14 residues. The chain's CDR3 is CASSLAGMGNEQFF. CDR3 in DNA: TGTGCCAGCAGCTTGGCTGGGATGGGCAATGAGCAGTTCTTC. The full variable domain, completed using reference TRBV5-4 and TRBJ2-1, is ETGVTQSPTHLIKTRGQQVTLRCSSQSGHNTVSWYQQALGQGPQFIFQYYREEENGRGNFPPRFSGLQFPNYSSELNVNALELDDSALYLCASSLAGMGNEQFFGPGTRLTVL.

The sample holds many counts of this clonotype. The chain carries TRBV28 and TRBJ1-5; D may be TRBD1 (5 bases). The CDR3 totals 17 residues. Trimming removed 6 bases at V and 4 bases at J, with 22 bases between. The germline V gene encodes CDR1 MDHEN and CDR2 SYDVKM. CDR3 in amino acids: CASSRPLRRGWNQPQHF. For the CDR3, the DNA is TGTGCCAGCAGCCGACCCCTGCGGCGGGGGTGGAATCAGCCCCAGCATTTT.